This T cell receptor beta chain is drawn from a study of blood T cell repertoires in COVID-19 (dated by TCRdb to 2020 to 2022). Regarding the research as a whole: The collaborator samples originated in the United States, Italy and Spain and spanned the acute and convalescent phases of COVID-19. Where available, HLA class I and class II types were obtained from metadata supplied by the sample provider rather than from assay-based typing. Sample metadata almost always included a de-identified subject ID, COVID-19 status, age in years and sex. Samples were obtained from the ongoing ImmuneRACE study (first 160 participants) and from over 1,000 subjects provided by 6 global collaborators. The repertoires were made available in a free public database intended to serve as a resource for research on the immune response to SARS-CoV-2. The dataset comprised deeply sampled blood TCRbeta repertoires from subjects exposed to, actively infected with, or recovered from COVID-19. The prospective study material was composed of cDNA or gDNA derived from T cells, B-cell-depleted T cells, or PBMCs. The full study reports these points: Clinical and demographic metadata were provided uncurated, with the amount varying by source and participant.

TCRbeta CDR3 regions were amplified from genomic DNA using the immunoSEQ Assay, a bias-controlled multiplex PCR. As for how the authors treated the data: The number of nucleated cells in each sample was estimated from the amplification of reference gene primers within the assay. To quantify the absolute abundance of each unique TCRbeta CDR3 rearrangement, sequence reads were collapsed and filtered. For each sample, productive Simpson clonality was calculated by taking the square root of Simpson's diversity index across productive rearrangements. TCRdb re-hosts the immuneACCESS table, in-frame sequences only. Its copies lack some clones; in the studies checked, an unresolved V gene accounts for under half of them, and the cause for the rest is not known. That table is the source of V, J and clone size, and D and trimming were worked out from the DNA. The sample includes 150,000 to 200,000 clones, with around 80% observed a single time. The top ten clonotypes cover about 3.4% of the sample.

CDR1 and CDR2, looked up from the germline V gene, are SGHVS and FQNEAQ. The CDR3 holds 15 amino acids from the cysteine to the phenylalanine. Of the read, only the CDR3 DNA is kept; its 45 bases are in frame from base 1. The V end gives up 5 bases and the J end 3 bases, leaving 9 bases in the junction not matched to a gene. In the prospective study, participants were 18 to 89 years old, resided in 25 or so geographic areas of the United States, and were enrolled through a virtual design. In the prospective study, cohorts were assigned on the basis of participant-reported clinical history obtained from a screening survey and a study questionnaire. Recovered participants in ImmuneRACE Cohort 3 were defined as having two consecutive negative NP/OP PCR tests, clearance from a healthcare professional, or resolution of symptoms. In the prospective study, mobile phlebotomists collected whole blood, serum and a nasopharyngeal or oropharyngeal swab from each participant. Prospective study participants could optionally give additional blood draws and questionnaires over an approximately 2-month period. Before DNA extraction, blood samples from the prospective study were shipped at room temperature or frozen.

Of note for this clone: No antigen is known for it. The sample holds no much larger clone one base away, and base qualities are not on file.

The sequence joins TRBV7-8 to TRBJ1-2; 7 middle bases align to TRBD1. The TCR sequence derives from a woman aged 55-69 years who had recovered from COVID-19. The sequencing sample was made of PBMCs or T cells enriched from blood (not recorded which). This receptor has the CDR3 CASSLSSQGDYGYTF. The nucleotide sequence is TGTGCCAGCAGCCTTAGCAGCCAGGGGGACTATGGCTACACCTTC.